This T cell receptor (beta chain) was found in a study of blood T cell repertoires in COVID-19. Study summary: PBMCs, B-cell-depleted T cells, or T cells were the source of the cDNA or gDNA that made up the material.

Donors in Cohort 3 who had recovered were those with two negative PCRs, healthcare professional clearance, or resolution of their symptoms. The CDR3 runs to 11 residues. Trimming took 10 bases from V and 3 from J, leaving 10 bases between them. The germline V gene has CDR1 ENHRY and CDR2 SYGVKD. Sequencing used immunoSEQ multiplex PCR; TCRdb keeps in-frame clones, though not all of them. Seen here are fewer than 300,000 clones, under 90% observed once, and the top ten hold 15% to 18%. What was sequenced was PBMCs or T cells enriched from blood (not recorded which). The clonotype originates from a man aged 18 to 35 who had recovered from COVID-19. This sequence joins TRBV10-3 and TRBJ2-7; D might be TRBD2 (5 bases). The CDR3 DNA sequence: TGTGCCACCCGGGGATACTACGAGCAGTACTTC. Amino acid sequence: CATRGYYEQYF.